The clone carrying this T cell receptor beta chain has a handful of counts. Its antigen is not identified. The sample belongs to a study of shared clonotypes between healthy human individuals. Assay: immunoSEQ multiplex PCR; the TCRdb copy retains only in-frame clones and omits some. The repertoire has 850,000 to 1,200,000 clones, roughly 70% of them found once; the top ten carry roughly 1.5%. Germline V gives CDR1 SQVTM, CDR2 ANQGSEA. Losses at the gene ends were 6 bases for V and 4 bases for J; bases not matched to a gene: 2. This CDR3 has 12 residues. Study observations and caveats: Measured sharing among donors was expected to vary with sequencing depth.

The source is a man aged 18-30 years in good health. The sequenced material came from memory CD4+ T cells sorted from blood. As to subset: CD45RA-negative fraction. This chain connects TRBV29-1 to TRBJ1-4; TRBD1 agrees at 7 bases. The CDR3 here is CSVRQGNEKLFF. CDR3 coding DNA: TGCAGCGTGCGACAGGGTAATGAAAAACTGTTTTTT.